The 19 T cell receptor beta chains given below trace back to one sample, sequenced in a study of immune evolution from preneoplasia to lung adenocarcinoma (dated by TCRdb to about 2021). The receptor library was made with the immunoSEQ multiplex PCR assay. TCRdb provides this immuneACCESS table in a form limited to in-frame rearrangements. Some clones are lacking; in checked studies, under half of them reflect an unresolved V gene, and why the rest are absent is not known. The sample has approximately 3,600 clones on record, around 80% of them singletons. The ten largest clones take up 12% to 15% of the sample. The sample was FFPE adjacent normal lung tissue. These receptors came from a person aged 60-79 years with lung adenocarcinoma.

The chain couples TRBV9 to TRBJ1-5, with D unclear. CDR1 SGDLS and CDR2 YYNGEE come from the germline V gene. The V and J ends lost 0 bases and 1 base respectively, with 8 bases between them. The CDR3 is made up of 15 amino acids. CDR3 residues: CASSVDLGSNQPQHF. CDR3 coding DNA: TGTGCCAGCAGCGTAGATTTGGGAAGCAATCAGCCCCAGCATTTT.

J is TRBJ2-7 and V is TRBV11-3; 9 bases match TRBD1. The CDR3 covers 15 residues. Germline V CDR1 and CDR2: SGHNT, YENEEA. V was pared by 5 bases and J by 6 bases, with 11 bases of the junction left unmatched. CDR3 nucleotides: TGTGCCAGCAGCCCGCCGGGACAGGGATCTCGCGAGCAGTACTTC. Translated: CASSPPGQGSREQYF.

This sequence joins TRBV7-9 and TRBJ2-1; D is perhaps TRBD2 (5 bases). Trimming pared 4 bases from V and 6 bases from J, leaving 10 bases between. The CDR3 covers 13 residues. Germline-derived CDR1 and CDR2 are SEHNR and FQNEAQ (reference sequence). CDR3: CASSSKTSNEQFF. In DNA form, the CDR3 reads TGTGCCAGCAGCTCCAAAACTAGCAATGAGCAGTTCTTC.

The chain recombines TRBV6-1 with TRBJ1-2; 7 nucleotides match TRBD1. The CDR3 has 14 residues. In germline, CDR1 is MNHNS, CDR2 SASEGT. V dropped 6 bases and J dropped 7; count of bases not matched to a gene: 11. The chain's CDR3 is CASSNYRGGSGYTF. The DNA of the CDR3 is TGTGCCAGCAGCAATTACAGGGGTGGGAGTGGCTACACCTTC.

V gene TRBV5-4 combines with J gene TRBJ1-2; the D is unclear. Germline values: CDR1 SGHNT, CDR2 YYREEE (reference sequence). With 0 bases removed from V and 2 bases from J, the gap between germline ends came to 5 bases. The CDR3 contains 13 residues. The CDR3 here is CASSLDGNYGYTF. The CDR3 DNA reads TGTGCCAGCAGCTTGGACGGGAACTATGGCTACACCTTC.

The gene calls are TRBV6-5 and TRBJ2-1; a weak D match, TRBD1 (7 bases). This CDR3 is 15 amino acids long. Germline V gene data show CDR1 as MNHEY and CDR2 as SVGAGI. With 3 bases removed from V and 8 bases from J, the gap between germline ends came to 17 bases. The CDR3 region is CASSYRGLAPHEQFF. CDR3 DNA sequence: TGTGCCAGCAGTTATAGGGGGCTAGCGCCCCATGAGCAGTTCTTC.

The chain links TRBV5-4 to TRBJ2-7; 7 positions match TRBD2. CDR1 SGHNT and CDR2 YYREEE come from the germline V gene (reference sequence). CDR3 length: 14 amino acids. The V and J ends lost 3 bases and 6 bases, in that order; junction bases with no gene match: 9. CDR3 sequence (DNA): TGTGCCAGCAGCTCGGGACTAACACTAGCCGAGCAGTACTTC. This codes for CASSSGLTLAEQYF.

The chain combines TRBV4-3 with TRBJ1-5, with unresolved D. The V gene lost 0 bases and the J gene lost 4 bases, with 10 bases spanning the gap. There are 15 residues in the CDR3. Germline CDR1 and CDR2: LGHNA and YSLEER. CDR3 protein: CASSQDHSKNQPQHF. The CDR3 bases are TGCGCCAGCAGCCAAGATCATTCCAAGAATCAGCCCCAGCATTTT.

This rearrangement joins TRBV7-2 to TRBJ1-1; D unclear. V was clipped by 5 bases and J by 1 base, with 8 bases between them. The CDR3 sequence is 13 residues long. CDR1 is SGHTA and CDR2 is FQGNSA in the germline V gene. In nucleotides, the CDR3 is TGTGCCAGCAGCCCCTATAGGAACACTGAAGCTTTCTTT. Its protein product is CASSPYRNTEAFF.

The chain recombines TRBV19 with TRBJ2-3; 7 nucleotides agree with TRBD1. There are 16 residues in the CDR3. V lost 0 bases, J lost 3 bases, and 6 bases stayed unmatched. Germline V gene sequence: CDR1 LNHDA, CDR2 SQIVND (reference sequence). The CDR3 DNA follows: TGTGCCAGTAGTATAGATGGGACAGCCCTTACAGATACGCAGTATTTT. This translates into CASSIDGTALTDTQYF. Together with reference TRBV19 and TRBJ2-3, the CDR3 gives the full variable domain: DGGITQSPKYLFRKEGQNVTLSCEQNLNHDAMYWYRQDPGQGLRLIYYSQIVNDFQKGDIAEGYSVSREKKESFPLTVTSAQKNPTAFYLCASSIDGTALTDTQYFGPGTRLTVL.

V is TRBV6-1 and J is TRBJ1-2; D possibly corresponds to TRBD1 (5 bases). The germline CDR1 and CDR2 sequences are MNHNS and SASEGT. The CDR3 extends over 15 amino acids. The germline V and J ends were trimmed by 3 bases and 8 bases, with 19 bases remaining between them. The CDR3 sequence is CASSDESGTSWGYTF. CDR3 nucleotide sequence: TGTGCCAGCAGTGACGAGTCCGGGACTTCTTGGGGCTACACCTTC.

The chain recombines TRBV7-9 with TRBJ1-2; D might be TRBD1 (6 bases). V lost 5 bases and J lost 4, with 20 bases in between. The germline V gene encodes CDR1 SEHNR and CDR2 FQNEAQ (reference sequence). This CDR3 has 16 residues. The CDR3 DNA reads as TGTGCCAGCAGCCCGAGCGGGGGCTCTCTGGTCTATGGCTACACCTTC. Its translation is CASSPSGGSLVYGYTF.

The genes are TRBV5-4 and TRBJ2-7, with a tentative D call TRBD2 (5 bases). From germline, CDR1 is SGHNT and CDR2 YYREEE (reference sequence). The CDR3 runs to 14 residues. Deletions cut 2 bases from V and 2 bases from J, with 11 bases between. The CDR3 is CASSFRGLAYEQYF. Here the CDR3 DNA reads TGTGCCAGCAGCTTTCGAGGGCTGGCCTACGAGCAGTACTTC.

V gene TRBV2 combines with J gene TRBJ1-3, with D possibly being TRBD1 (5 bases). The CDR3 totals 14 residues. The germline gives CDR1 SNHLY, CDR2 FYNNEI. V gave up 8 bases and J gave up 2 bases, with 13 bases separating them. The CDR3 here is CASGRLGAGNTIYF. CDR3 bases: TGTGCCAGCGGACGTCTGGGGGCTGGAAACACCATATATTTT.

The chain links TRBV12-5 to TRBJ1-5; TRBD1 matches at 8 bases. The CDR3 runs 19 residues. V gave up 1 base and J gave up 2 bases; unmatched junction bases: 13. From germline, CDR1 is LGHNT and CDR2 FRNRAP. The CDR3 bases are TGTGCTAGTGGTTTGGGTGGTCAAGGCGACAGGGGACGCAATCAGCCCCAGCATTTT. It yields the protein CASGLGGQGDRGRNQPQHF.

The genes are TRBV7-9 and TRBJ2-7, with 9 bases fitting TRBD1. V lost 5 bases, J lost 3 bases, and 2 bases stayed unmatched. CDR1 SEHNR and CDR2 FQNEAQ come from the germline V gene (reference sequence). The CDR3 runs 13 residues. The CDR3, as DNA: TGTGCCAGCAGCACGGACAGGGGCTACGAGCAGTACTTC. Encoded protein: CASSTDRGYEQYF.

The chain employs TRBV11-2 and TRBJ1-1; 9 bases align to TRBD1. Germline CDR1 is SGHAT and CDR2 is FQNNGV. This CDR3 has 14 amino acids. The J segment lost 5 bases and the V segment lost 6 bases, leaving 7 bases of the junction unmatched. The CDR3 DNA follows: TGTGCCAGCAGGTCGGGACAGGGCCGTACTGAAGCTTTCTTT. Translation gives CASRSGQGRTEAFF.

V usage is TRBV30 and J usage is TRBJ2-2, with 13 bases that match TRBD2. The CDR3 has 17 residues. The V and J ends lost 2 bases and 5 bases, in that order; junction bases with no gene match: 8. Germline values: CDR1 GTSNPN, CDR2 SVGIG (reference sequence). CDR3 coding DNA: TGTGCCTGGAGTACTCCCGGGACTAGCGGGATTACCGGGGAGCTGTTTTTT. It translates to CAWSTPGTSGITGELFF.

This rearrangement joins TRBV6-5 to TRBJ2-3; 9 positions match TRBD1. The CDR3 is 14 amino acids. After removal of 4 bases from V and 4 bases from J, the junction contained 3 bases not matched to a gene. Germline V gives CDR1 MNHEY, CDR2 SVGAGI. The CDR3 reads CASSLGTGSDTQYF. CDR3 in DNA: TGTGCCAGCAGTTTAGGGACAGGGTCAGATACGCAGTATTTT.